This TCR beta chain was profiled in a study of shared clonotypes between healthy human individuals. Positive CCR7 selection of CD45RO-negative cells yielded the naive CD8 cells, and terminally differentiated effector memory CD45RA+ cells were excluded. Repertoires were generated with immunoSEQ multiplex PCR, while TCRdb's copy carries only in-frame clones and drops some. The data show 660,000 or so clones, with roughly 95% seen just once and approximately 0.12% held by the top ten. V lost 3 bases and J lost 3, with 15 bases in between. The CDR3 is made up of 16 amino acids. Germline V gives CDR1 MGHRA, CDR2 YSYEKL.

The chain uses TRBV4-1 and TRBJ2-1; D possibly corresponds to TRBD2 (6 bases). This clonotype originated in a woman between 25 and 40 years old in good health. Sequencing was carried out using naive CD8+ T cells sorted from blood. The chain's CDR3 is CASSHSLGGVYNEQFF. CDR3 in DNA: TGCGCCAGCAGCCACAGCCTCGGCGGGGTCTACAATGAGCAGTTCTTC.